These T cell receptor beta chains were read from a single sample in a study of blood T cells in healthy people across ages. TCRdb re-derived calls from the 5' RACE reads in MiXCR, one entry per CDR3 protein. This table has 900,000 to 950,000 distinct CDR3 sequences, approximately 32% appearing once. These records were also assigned to another study, of T cells of mothers and their children.

The sample comprised blood. The receptors originated from a woman between 40 and 50 years old in good health. The CDR3 runs from the conserved cysteine through the conserved F or W. The D gene is left open where the match is weak. Expanded clones get a size class; other rows say once, few or many, or leave the size out.

clone size,D gene,V gene,J gene,CDR3 DNA,CDR3 protein
-,-,TRBV12-3/TRBV12-4,TRBJ1-1,TGTGCCAGCAGTTCCCGGGACACAGACCCTGAAGCTTTCTTT,CASSSRDTDPEAFF
few,TRBD1,TRBV14,TRBJ1-2,TGTGCCAGCAGCCGCATACAGGGGAGGGGCTATGGCTACACCTTC,CASSRIQGRGYGYTF
many,TRBD1,TRBV12-3/TRBV12-4,TRBJ1-1,TGTGCCAGCCTCCCACAGGGGACCTCTGAAGCTTTCTTT,CASLPQGTSEAFF
-,-,TRBV20-1,TRBJ2-1,TGCAGTGCTAGTACCCCTAATGAGCAGTTCTTC,CSASTPNEQFF
once,-,TRBV3-1,TRBJ2-3,TGTGCCAGCAGCCGCCACCTCCTTCCCACAGATACGCAGTATTTT,CASSRHLLPTDTQYF
many,TRBD2,TRBV20-1,TRBJ2-5,TGCAGTGCTAGAGACCCCTCAGCGGGGGGCCGGGAGACCCAGTACTTC,CSARDPSAGGRETQYF
many,TRBD2,TRBV6-2/TRBV6-3,TRBJ2-3,TGTGCCAGCAGTTATGCCGCGGGGGATTTTGATACGCAGTATTTT,CASSYAAGDFDTQYF
-,-,TRBV5-1,TRBJ2-5,TGCGCCAGCAGCTCCGAGGGCCTCATGTGGGAGACCCAGTACTTC,CASSSEGLMWETQYF
-,-,TRBV7-8,TRBJ1-1,TGTGCCAGCAGAGGCCCAGGCAACACTGAAGCTTTCTTT,CASRGPGNTEAFF
few,-,TRBV29-1,TRBJ1-1,TGCAGCGTTGAAGGGGAGGTTTGGGACACTGAAGCTTTCTTT,CSVEGEVWDTEAFF
-,-,TRBV7-9,TRBJ2-3,TGTGCCGGCCAGGGGGATACGCAGTATTTT,CAGQGDTQYF
few,-,TRBV29-1,TRBJ1-5,TGCAGCGTTGCCCACGCGGAGGATCAGCCCCAGCATTTT,CSVAHAEDQPQHF
-,-,TRBV19,TRBJ2-5,TGTGCCAGTACCCGGACGGCCGGAGAGACCCAGTACTTC,CASTRTAGETQYF
many,-,TRBV6-2/TRBV6-3,TRBJ2-7,TGTGCCAGCAGTTACGCCAGTAGACGGTTGGAGCAGTACTTC,CASSYASRRLEQYF